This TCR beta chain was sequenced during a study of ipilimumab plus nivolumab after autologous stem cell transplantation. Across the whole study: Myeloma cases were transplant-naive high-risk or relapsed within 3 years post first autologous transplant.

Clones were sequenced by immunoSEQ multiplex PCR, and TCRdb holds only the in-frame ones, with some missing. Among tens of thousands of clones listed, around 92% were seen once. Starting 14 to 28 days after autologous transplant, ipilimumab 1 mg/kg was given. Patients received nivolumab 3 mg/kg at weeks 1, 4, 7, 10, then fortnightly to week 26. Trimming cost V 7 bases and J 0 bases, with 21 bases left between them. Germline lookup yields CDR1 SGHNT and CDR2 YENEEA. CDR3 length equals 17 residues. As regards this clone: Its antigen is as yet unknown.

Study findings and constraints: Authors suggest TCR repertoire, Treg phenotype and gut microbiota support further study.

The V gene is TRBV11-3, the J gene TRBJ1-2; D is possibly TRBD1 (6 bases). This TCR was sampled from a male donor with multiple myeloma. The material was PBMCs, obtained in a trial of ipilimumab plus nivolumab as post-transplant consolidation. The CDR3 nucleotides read TGTGCCAGCACCCTGGTACAGGGTTTTCACACTAACTATGGCTACACCTTC. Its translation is CASTLVQGFHTNYGYTF.